Below are 27 T cell receptor beta chains sequenced from a single sample in a study of vaccination and CD4 T cells after COVID-19. These receptors' targets are unknown. The study sequenced cultured CD4+ T cell DNA using the Oncomine TCR Beta short-read assay. TCRdb redid the calling of the PCR reads with MiXCR, one entry per CDR3 protein. The data contain about 11,000 distinct CDR3 sequences, roughly three quarters of them singletons. Sample treatment: roughly 10-day PBMC culture with coronavirus spike peptide pools or control peptides (ViraFEST assay). Sequences were obtained from CD4+ T cells from blood, cultured in vitro. The origin of the receptors is a human donor who had recovered from COVID-19.

This clonotype was picked up one time. J is TRBJ1-1 and V is TRBV28; D gene unclear. V lost 7 bases and J 5 bases, leaving 11 bases between the germline ends. The CDR3 is made up of 12 amino acids. CDR1 MDHEN and CDR2 SYDVKM come from the germline V gene. CDR3 sequence: CASIRGSTEAFF. DNA for the CDR3: TGTGCCAGCATCCGGGGTTCTACTGAAGCTTTCTTT.

The chain is built from TRBV20-1 and TRBJ2-1; 8 bases are shared with TRBD2. Germline V gives CDR1 DFQATT, CDR2 SNEGSKA (reference sequence). The CDR3 consists of 12 residues. For the CDR3, the DNA is TGCAGCGGCGGGAGGAGTGTATATGAGCAGTTCTTC. As protein: CSGGRSVYEQFF.

Only one count was recorded for this clonotype. This rearrangement joins TRBV7-2 to TRBJ1-2, with D perhaps matching TRBD1 (5 bases). The CDR3 extends over 14 amino acids. Trimming removed 1 base from V and 6 bases from J, with 12 bases in between. Germline V lookup: CDR1 SGHTA, CDR2 FQGNSA. The CDR3 nucleotides read TGTGCCAGCAGCTTAGGGGGCCCAGCCGATGGCTACACCTTC. Protein: CASSLGGPADGYTF.

This clonotype showed up just a few times. The junction does not match germline at one end; this may be a read error. This chain links TRBV7-2 with TRBJ1-2; no reliable D call. The CDR3 contains 11 residues. CDR1 and CDR2 from the germline V gene are SGHTA and FQGNSA. The DNA of the CDR3 is TGTGCCAGCAGCTTAGATGGTCCACCCAGGTTC. As protein: CASSLDGPPRF.

This chain uses TRBV6-2 or TRBV6-3 with TRBJ2-7; no reliable D call. Trimming stripped 8 bases from V and 4 bases from J, with 9 bases between. Germline CDR1 reads MNHEY; CDR2 reads SVGEGT. The CDR3 is 11 residues long. DNA for the CDR3: TGTGCCAGCGGGCGCCAGTACGAGCAGTACTTC. This sequence encodes CASGRQYEQYF.

The chain is built from TRBV2 and TRBJ2-1; TRBD2 agrees at 9 bases. The V gene end was trimmed by 6 bases and the J gene end by 6 bases; junction bases not matched to a gene: 6. Germline CDR1 SNHLY, CDR2 FYNNEI. The length of the CDR3 is 14 residues. The CDR3 coding sequence is TGTGCCAGCAGGTCACTAGCGGGTATCAATGAGCAGTTCTTC. This codes for CASRSLAGINEQFF.

In its sample, this clonotype was seen a few times. This sequence joins TRBV28 and TRBJ1-1; possibly TRBD1 for D (5 bases). The CDR3 is 13 residues long. The V gene's germline CDR1 is MDHEN and CDR2 SYDVKM. For the CDR3, the DNA is TGTGGGACTAAGGGGATAGTGTGGGTGAAAGCTTTCTTT. This encodes CGTKGIVWVKAFF.

A few counts support this clonotype. This chain uses TRBV15 with TRBJ1-5, with TRBD1 as a possible D gene (5 bases). The CDR3 has 13 amino acids. The germline V gene has CDR1 LNHNV and CDR2 YYDKDF (reference sequence). V was cut by 7 bases and J by 5 bases, with 12 bases left in between. CDR3 DNA: TGTGCCACCACGGTGGGGGTACATCAGCCCCAGCATTTT. It translates to CATTVGVHQPQHF.

This clonotype has a handful of counts. The chain links TRBV15 to TRBJ1-5; D gene ambiguous. The V end lost 1 base, the J end lost 1 base, and 5 bases lay between the germline ends. Germline V gives CDR1 LNHNV, CDR2 YYDKDF (reference sequence). The CDR3 sequence is 14 residues long. The CDR3 coding sequence is TGTGCCACCAGCAGAGGGCAGAGCAATCAGCCCCAGCATTTT. It specifies CATSRGQSNQPQHF.

The CDR3 coding sequence is TGTGCCACCTTGGACAGCTCCTATAATTCACCCCTCCACTTT. Its protein is CATLDSSYNSPLHF. V gene TRBV6-1 combines with J gene TRBJ1-6, with D perhaps matching TRBD1 (6 bases). V dropped 10 bases and J dropped 0 bases, with 10 bases sitting between them. Germline V CDR1 and CDR2: MNHNS, SASEGT. The CDR3 contains 14 residues.

The chain is built from TRBV5-4 and TRBJ2-7; 11 bases are a match to TRBD2. V shed 3 bases and J 3 bases; nucleotides not matched to a gene: 5. Germline V lookup: CDR1 SGHNT, CDR2 YYREEE (reference sequence). The length of the CDR3 is 15 residues. Here the CDR3 DNA reads TGTGCCAGCAGCTCTACCGGGACTAGCGGCTACGAGCAGTACTTC. This translates into CASSSTGTSGYEQYF.

The chain recombines TRBV7-2 with TRBJ2-5; 13 nucleotides align to TRBD2. From germline, CDR1 is SGHTA and CDR2 FQGNSA. The CDR3 spans 16 residues. V trimming: 2 bases; J trimming: 5 bases; junction bases outside the gene matches: 5. The CDR3 loop reads CASSLRLAGGRETQYF. The CDR3 DNA reads TGTGCCAGCAGCTTAAGACTAGCGGGAGGCCGTGAGACCCAGTACTTC.

This sequence joins TRBV5-4 and TRBJ2-5; either TRBD1 or TRBD2 may fit D (6 bases each). CDR1 and CDR2 from the germline V gene are SGHNT and YYREEE (reference sequence). The CDR3 extends over 14 amino acids. V lost 1 base and J lost 2, with 9 bases in between. The CDR3 region has the DNA TGTGCCAGCAGCTTGAGGGGGGTACAAGAGACCCAGTACTTC. Its translation: CASSLRGVQETQYF.

The chain links TRBV27 to TRBJ2-5; D is tentatively TRBD1 or TRBD2 (7 bases each). This CDR3 is 14 amino acids long. The V end was cut by 2 bases, the J end by 7 bases, with 14 bases between. Germline values: CDR1 MNHEY, CDR2 SMNVEV (reference sequence). CDR3 bases: TGTGCCAGCAGTTTAGGGCAGGGGGAGGGGACCCAGTACTTC. Translated, it gives CASSLGQGEGTQYF.

The V and J genes are TRBV6-1 and TRBJ2-7; no firm D call. Germline loops: CDR1 MNHNS, CDR2 SASEGT. Deletions cut 8 bases from V and 7 bases from J, with 15 bases between. This CDR3 is built from 12 residues. Written as DNA, the CDR3 is TGTGCCAGCGGATACCATTCCCGGGAGCAGTACTTC. Translation gives CASGYHSREQYF.

The chain is built from TRBV7-9 and TRBJ2-7; D uncertain. The CDR3 has 15 residues. The germline V and J ends were trimmed by 5 bases and 10 bases, with 24 bases remaining between them. The germline V gene has CDR1 SEHNR and CDR2 FQNEAQ (reference sequence). CDR3 region: CASSTPLARSFGQYF. The CDR3 coding sequence is TGTGCCAGCAGCACCCCCTTAGCACGTTCCTTCGGACAGTACTTC.

The rearrangement uses TRBV7-2 and TRBJ1-5, with D maybe TRBD1 (5 bases). Between the trimmed V and J ends, which lost 6 bases and 0 bases, there was a span of 9 bases. CDR1 and CDR2 (germline): SGHTA, FQGNSA. The CDR3 is made up of 14 amino acids. The CDR3 spells CASRPGYSNQPQHF. As DNA, the CDR3 is TGTGCCAGCAGGCCAGGGTATAGCAATCAGCCCCAGCATTTT.

The chain is built from TRBV29-1 and TRBJ2-7, with D hard to call. V lost 2 bases and J lost 2, with 7 bases in between. Germline lookup yields CDR1 SQVTM and CDR2 ANQGSEA. This CDR3 is 12 amino acids long. The CDR3 protein is CSVEKGPYEQYF. DNA for the CDR3: TGCAGCGTTGAAAAGGGCCCCTACGAGCAGTACTTC.

The J gene is TRBJ2-1, the V gene TRBV6-1; TRBD2 aligns across 7 bases. Germline V gives CDR1 MNHNS, CDR2 SASEGT. This CDR3 is 13 amino acids long. Trimming cost V 7 bases and J 3 bases; bases outside gene matches: 3. CDR3 in DNA: TGTGCCAGCAAACTAGCGAACTACAATGAGCAGTTCTTC. This codes for CASKLANYNEQFF.

The chain combines TRBV6-1 with TRBJ1-2; the D is unclear. The germline CDR1 and CDR2 sequences are MNHNS and SASEGT. The length of the CDR3 is 12 residues. With 5 bases removed from V and 6 bases from J, the gap between germline ends came to 10 bases. DNA for the CDR3: TGTGCCAGCAGTCCCCTCGGGAATGGCTACACCTTC. This sequence encodes CASSPLGNGYTF.

The chain uses TRBV28 and TRBJ1-1; D is ambiguous. This CDR3 has 15 amino acids. Per the germline V gene, CDR1 is MDHEN and CDR2 is SYDVKM. The V end was cut by 11 bases, the J end by 1 base, with 20 bases between. CDR3 residues: CAAQRAGSGNTEAFF. The CDR3 DNA sequence: TGTGCCGCCCAGCGCGCTGGATCAGGGAACACTGAAGCTTTCTTT.

CDR3 in amino acids: CSARKPSGAQETQYF. CDR3 sequence (DNA): TGCAGTGCTAGAAAGCCTAGCGGGGCTCAAGAGACCCAGTACTTC. This sequence joins TRBV20-1 and TRBJ2-5; 9 nucleotides agree with TRBD2. CDR1 is DFQATT, CDR2 SNEGSKA, per germline (reference sequence). The V segment lost 2 bases and the J segment 2 bases; nucleotides outside the gene matches: 6. The CDR3 totals 15 residues.

V and J are TRBV6-1 and TRBJ1-6; TRBD1 agrees at 8 bases. Germline values: CDR1 MNHNS, CDR2 SASEGT. The CDR3 is made up of 15 amino acids. Trimming removed 5 bases from V and 4 bases from J; junction bases left unmatched: 4. CDR3 in amino acids: CASSPGTGYNSPLHF. In nucleotides, the CDR3 is TGTGCCAGCAGTCCCGGGACAGGTTATAATTCACCCCTCCACTTT.

The chain has TRBV7-3 and TRBJ1-1; D is unresolved. V was shortened by 0 bases and J by 4 bases, with 6 bases between the two germline ends. CDR3 length equals 13 residues. CDR1 and CDR2 from the germline V gene are SGHTA and FQGTGA. The chain's CDR3 is CASSLTTRTEAFF. The CDR3 nucleotides are TGTGCCAGCAGCTTAACGACACGCACTGAAGCTTTCTTT.

V is TRBV24-1 and J is TRBJ1-5; 9 nucleotides agree with TRBD1. The CDR3 sequence is 15 residues long. V lost 4 bases and J lost 4; bases outside the gene matches: 4. Germline V gene sequence: CDR1 KGHDR, CDR2 SFDVKD. The CDR3 bases are TGTGCCACCAGTGAGGGCGGGACAGGGAATCAGCCCCAGCATTTT. Its protein product is CATSEGGTGNQPQHF.

This clonotype is medium-sized (0.01 to 0.1%) within its sample. The chain joins TRBV6-5 to TRBJ1-2; D may be TRBD1 (5 bases). Germline CDR1 reads MNHEY; CDR2 reads SVGAGI. The ends were cut back, 4 bases at V and 0 bases at J, with 9 bases in the middle. The CDR3 covers 14 residues. The CDR3, as DNA: TGTGCCAGCAGTTTGACAGTAGCTAACTATGGCTACACCTTC. It encodes CASSLTVANYGYTF.

V usage is TRBV6-1 and J usage is TRBJ2-1, with D perhaps TRBD2 (5 bases). V was pared by 6 bases and J by 4 bases, with 10 bases between. Germline CDR1 is MNHNS and CDR2 is SASEGT. This CDR3 contains 13 residues. The CDR3 nucleotides read TGTGCCAGCAGAACCCTAGCTTACAATGAGCAGTTCTTC. Its translation: CASRTLAYNEQFF.